The entry below gives a single T cell receptor beta chain sequence along with its context. Its antigen remains unknown. The record originates from a study of T cell repertoires in cytomegalovirus infection. TCRdb processed the reads anew with MiXCR; each CDR3 protein has one entry. Here the sample spans roughly 180,000 distinct CDR3 sequences, 28% being singletons. Study-wide points: Carriage of CMV together with the relevant HLA was identifiable through cumulative public TCR beta family frequency. In two of eight donors, the top clonotype was HLA-C-restricted CMV-specific.

The CDR3 length is 12 residues. Germline V gene data show CDR1 as WNHNN and CDR2 as SYGVQD (reference sequence). Trimming took off 5 bases at V and 5 bases at J, with 9 bases between the two ends. The gene calls are TRBV10-1 and TRBJ1-1; D not resolved. Material for sequencing was PBMCs. This TCR came from a human donor in good health (CMV status not recorded). Some clones in this sample may be carry-over from other donors' samples. CDR3 amino acids: CASSRENTEAFF. In nucleotides, the CDR3 is TGCGCCAGCAGTAGGGAAAATACTGAAGCTTTCTTT.